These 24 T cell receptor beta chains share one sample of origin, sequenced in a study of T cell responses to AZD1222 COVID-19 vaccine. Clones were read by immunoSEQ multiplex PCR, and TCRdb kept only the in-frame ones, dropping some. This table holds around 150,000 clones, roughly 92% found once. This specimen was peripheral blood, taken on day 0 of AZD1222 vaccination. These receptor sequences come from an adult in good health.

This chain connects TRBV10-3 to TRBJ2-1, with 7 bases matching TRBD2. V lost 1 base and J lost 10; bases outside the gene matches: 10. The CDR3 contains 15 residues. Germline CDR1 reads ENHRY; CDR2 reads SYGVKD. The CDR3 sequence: CAISELAGRVGEQFF. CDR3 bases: TGTGCCATCAGTGAGTTAGCGGGCAGGGTTGGCGAGCAGTTCTTC.

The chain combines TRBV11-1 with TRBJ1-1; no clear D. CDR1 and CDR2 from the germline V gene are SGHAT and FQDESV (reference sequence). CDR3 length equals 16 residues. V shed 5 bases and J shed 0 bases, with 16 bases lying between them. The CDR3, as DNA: TGTGCCAGCAGCCTTGGGGAAAGGGTCGTGAACACTGAAGCTTTCTTT. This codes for CASSLGERVVNTEAFF.

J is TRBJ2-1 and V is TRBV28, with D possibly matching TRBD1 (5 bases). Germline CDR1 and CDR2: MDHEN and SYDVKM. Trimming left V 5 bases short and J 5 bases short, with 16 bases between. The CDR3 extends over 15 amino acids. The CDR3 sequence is CASSPRQNGDNEQFF. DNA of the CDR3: TGTGCCAGCAGTCCTCGACAGAATGGGGACAATGAGCAGTTCTTC.

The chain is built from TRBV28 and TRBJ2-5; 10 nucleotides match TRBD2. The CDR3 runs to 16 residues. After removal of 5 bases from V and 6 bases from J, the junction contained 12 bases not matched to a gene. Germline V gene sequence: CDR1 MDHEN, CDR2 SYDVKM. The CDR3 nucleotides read TGTGCCAGCAGTCCGTCGGGACTAGCGAATTTACAGACCCAGTACTTC. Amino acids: CASSPSGLANLQTQYF. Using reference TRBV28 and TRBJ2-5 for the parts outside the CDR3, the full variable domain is DVKVTQSSRYLVKRTGEKVFLECVQDMDHENMFWYRQDPGLGLRLIYFSYDVKMKEKGDIPEGYSVSREKKERFSLILESASTNQTSMYLCASSPSGLANLQTQYFGPGTRLLVL.

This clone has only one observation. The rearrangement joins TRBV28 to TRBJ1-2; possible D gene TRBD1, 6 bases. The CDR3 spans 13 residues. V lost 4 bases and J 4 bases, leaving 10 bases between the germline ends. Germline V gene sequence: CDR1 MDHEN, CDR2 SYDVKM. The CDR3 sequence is CASSWGGPYGYTF. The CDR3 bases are TGTGCCAGCAGTTGGGGGGGCCCCTATGGCTACACCTTC.

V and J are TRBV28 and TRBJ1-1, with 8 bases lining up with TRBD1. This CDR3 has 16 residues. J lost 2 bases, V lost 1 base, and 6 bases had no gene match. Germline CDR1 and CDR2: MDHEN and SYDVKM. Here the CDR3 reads CASSLFGTGANTEAFF. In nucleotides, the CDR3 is TGTGCCAGCAGTTTATTTGGGACAGGAGCAAACACTGAAGCTTTCTTT.

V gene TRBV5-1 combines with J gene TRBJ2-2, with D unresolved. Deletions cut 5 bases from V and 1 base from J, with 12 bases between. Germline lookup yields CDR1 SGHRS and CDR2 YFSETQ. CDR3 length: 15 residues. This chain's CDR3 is CASRKEGWNTGELFF. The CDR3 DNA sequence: TGCGCCAGCAGAAAAGAAGGGTGGAACACCGGGGAGCTGTTTTTT.

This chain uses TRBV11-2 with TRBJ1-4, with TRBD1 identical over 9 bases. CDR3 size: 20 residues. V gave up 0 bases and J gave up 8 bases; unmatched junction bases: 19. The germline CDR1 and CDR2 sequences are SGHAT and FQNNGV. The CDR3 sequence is CASSLETDRGFPEWGEKLFF. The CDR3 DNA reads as TGTGCCAGCAGCTTAGAAACGGACAGGGGCTTTCCCGAGTGGGGAGAAAAACTGTTTTTT. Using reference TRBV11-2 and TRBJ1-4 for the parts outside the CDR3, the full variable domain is EAGVAQSPRYKIIEKRQSVAFWCNPISGHATLYWYQQILGQGPKLLIQFQNNGVVDDSQLPKDRFSAERLKGVDSTLKIQPAKLEDSAVYLCASSLETDRGFPEWGEKLFFGSGTQLSVL.

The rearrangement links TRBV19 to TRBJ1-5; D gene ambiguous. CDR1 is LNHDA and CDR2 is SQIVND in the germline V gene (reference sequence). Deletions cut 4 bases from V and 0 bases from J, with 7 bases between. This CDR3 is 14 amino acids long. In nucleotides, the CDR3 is TGTGCCAGTAGTACGGGAGGTAGCAATCAGCCCCAGCATTTT. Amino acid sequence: CASSTGGSNQPQHF.

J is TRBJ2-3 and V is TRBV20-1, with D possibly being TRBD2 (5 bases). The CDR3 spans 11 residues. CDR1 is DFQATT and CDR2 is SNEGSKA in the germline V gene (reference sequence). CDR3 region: CKAAGRDTQYF. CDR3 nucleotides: TGCAAGGCTGCGGGCCGAGATACGCAGTATTTT.

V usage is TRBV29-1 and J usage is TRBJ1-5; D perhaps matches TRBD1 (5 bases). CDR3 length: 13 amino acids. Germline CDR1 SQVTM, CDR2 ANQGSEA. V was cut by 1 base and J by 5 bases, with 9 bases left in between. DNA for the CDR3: TGCAGCGTTGAAGTGGACATCTATCAGCCCCAGCATTTT. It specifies CSVEVDIYQPQHF.

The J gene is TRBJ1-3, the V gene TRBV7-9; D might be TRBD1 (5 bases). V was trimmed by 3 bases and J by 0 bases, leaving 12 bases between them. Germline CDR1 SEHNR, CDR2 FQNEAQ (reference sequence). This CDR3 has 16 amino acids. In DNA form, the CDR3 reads TGTGCCAGCAGCTTGGGAAACGGGGCCTCTGGAAACACCATATATTTT. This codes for CASSLGNGASGNTIYF.

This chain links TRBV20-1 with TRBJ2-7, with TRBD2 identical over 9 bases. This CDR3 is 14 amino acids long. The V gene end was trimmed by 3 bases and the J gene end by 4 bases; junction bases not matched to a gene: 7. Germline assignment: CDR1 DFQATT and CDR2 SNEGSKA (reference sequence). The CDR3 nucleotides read TGCAGTGCTAGTCTAGCGGGAAACCGGTACGAGCAGTACTTC. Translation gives CSASLAGNRYEQYF.

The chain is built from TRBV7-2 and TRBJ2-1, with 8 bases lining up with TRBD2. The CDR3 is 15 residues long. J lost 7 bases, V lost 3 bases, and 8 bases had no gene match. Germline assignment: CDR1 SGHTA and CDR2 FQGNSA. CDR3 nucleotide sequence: TGTGCCAGCAGCTTTGCAATAGCGGGATCGAATGAGCAGTTCTTC. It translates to CASSFAIAGSNEQFF.

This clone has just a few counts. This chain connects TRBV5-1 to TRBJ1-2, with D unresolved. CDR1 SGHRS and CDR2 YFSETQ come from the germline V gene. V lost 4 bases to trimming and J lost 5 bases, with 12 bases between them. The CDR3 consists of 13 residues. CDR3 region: CASSGEPIYGYTF. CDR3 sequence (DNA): TGCGCCAGCAGCGGGGAACCCATTTATGGCTACACCTTC.

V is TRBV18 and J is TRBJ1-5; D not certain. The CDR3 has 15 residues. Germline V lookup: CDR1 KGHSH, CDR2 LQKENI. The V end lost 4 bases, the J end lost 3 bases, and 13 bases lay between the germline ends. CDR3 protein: CASSRTGSVNQPQHF. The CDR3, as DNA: TGTGCCAGCTCACGTACGGGAAGCGTCAATCAGCCCCAGCATTTT.

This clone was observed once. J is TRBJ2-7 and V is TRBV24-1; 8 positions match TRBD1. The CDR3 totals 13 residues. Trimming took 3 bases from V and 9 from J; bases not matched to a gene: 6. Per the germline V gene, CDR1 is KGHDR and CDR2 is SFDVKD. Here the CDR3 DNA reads TGTGCCACCAGTGATCTAACAGGGGGTTGGCAGTACTTC. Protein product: CATSDLTGGWQYF.

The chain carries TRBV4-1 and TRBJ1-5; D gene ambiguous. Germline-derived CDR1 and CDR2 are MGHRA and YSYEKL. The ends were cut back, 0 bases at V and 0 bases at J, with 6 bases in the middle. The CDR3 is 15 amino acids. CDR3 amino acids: CASSQEPDSNQPQHF. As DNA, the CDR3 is TGCGCCAGCAGCCAAGAACCAGATAGCAATCAGCCCCAGCATTTT.

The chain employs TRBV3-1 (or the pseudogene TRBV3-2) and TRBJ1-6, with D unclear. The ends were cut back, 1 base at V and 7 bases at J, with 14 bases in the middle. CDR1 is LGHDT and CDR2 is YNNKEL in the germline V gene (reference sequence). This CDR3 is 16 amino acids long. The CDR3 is CASSQGGGSWNSPLHF. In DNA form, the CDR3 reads TGTGCCAGCAGCCAAGGGGGAGGCAGCTGGAATTCACCCCTCCACTTT.

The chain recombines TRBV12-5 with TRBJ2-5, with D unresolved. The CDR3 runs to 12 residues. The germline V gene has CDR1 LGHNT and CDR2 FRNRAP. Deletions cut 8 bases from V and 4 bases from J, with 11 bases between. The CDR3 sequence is CASQSVGETQYF. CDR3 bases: TGTGCTAGTCAGAGCGTGGGAGAGACCCAGTACTTC.

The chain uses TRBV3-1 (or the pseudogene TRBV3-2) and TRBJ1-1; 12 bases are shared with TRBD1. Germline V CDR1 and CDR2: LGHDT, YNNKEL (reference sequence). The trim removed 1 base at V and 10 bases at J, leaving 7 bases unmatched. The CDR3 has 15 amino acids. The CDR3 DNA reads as TGTGCCAGCAGCCAAGCGGGGACAGGGGGCCTGCGAGCTTTCTTT. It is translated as CASSQAGTGGLRAFF.

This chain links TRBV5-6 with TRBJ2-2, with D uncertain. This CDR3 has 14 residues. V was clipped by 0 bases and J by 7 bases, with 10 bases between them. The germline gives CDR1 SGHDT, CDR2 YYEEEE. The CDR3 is CASSLDYDNGELFF. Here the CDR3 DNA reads TGTGCCAGCAGCTTGGACTACGACAACGGGGAGCTGTTTTTT.

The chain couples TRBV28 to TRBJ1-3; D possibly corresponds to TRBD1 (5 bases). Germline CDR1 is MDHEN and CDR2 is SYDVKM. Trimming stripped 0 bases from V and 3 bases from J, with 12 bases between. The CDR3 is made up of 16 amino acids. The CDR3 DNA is TGTGCCAGCAGTTTATGGGCAGGGACGTATGGAAACACCATATATTTT. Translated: CASSLWAGTYGNTIYF.

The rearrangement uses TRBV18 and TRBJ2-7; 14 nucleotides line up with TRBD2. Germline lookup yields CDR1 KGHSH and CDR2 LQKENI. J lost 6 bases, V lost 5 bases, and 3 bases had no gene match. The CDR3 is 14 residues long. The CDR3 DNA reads TGTGCCAGCTCATCTGGGACTAGCGGGAGCGAGCAGTACTTC. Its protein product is CASSSGTSGSEQYF.